Sequencing of this T cell receptor beta chain was carried out in a study of CD8 T cells in ankylosing spondylitis. Broader study findings: There was reportedly significant enrichment of clones that were disease-linked in matched ankylosing spondylitis synovial fluid. Disease-associated clones were CD8+ and fairly uncommon in peripheral blood. Roughly eight highly homologous variants made up a TCR beta motif, and this motif appeared characteristic of ankylosing spondylitis blood.

Generation of TCR beta libraries employed quantitative 5'-RACE incorporating molecular barcodes. TCRdb itself ran the 5' RACE reads through MiXCR, one entry per CDR3 protein. The sample has roughly 180,000 distinct CDR3 sequences, around 13% seen once. The table lists this clonotype with a few counts. Its specificity is unknown. The TCR was taken from a male donor with ankylosing spondylitis or in good health (not recorded which). The material sequenced was blood, either unsorted or a sorted T cell fraction (not recorded which).

CDR3 nucleotide sequence: TGTGCCAGCGGGGAGCGAGCGGGAGCTCCCGGGGAGCTGTTTTTT. Its protein is CASGERAGAPGELFF. The chain carries TRBV9 and TRBJ2-2; 8 bases line up with TRBD2. CDR3 length: 15 amino acids. Trimming took 7 bases from V and 6 from J; bases not matched to a gene: 11. Germline CDR1 SGDLS, CDR2 YYNGEE.